The subject of this entry is one T cell receptor beta chain. Its antigen is undetermined. This entry belongs to a study of shared clonotypes between healthy human individuals. Whole-study results and caveats: Naive CD4 clonotypes overlapped across a few donors at around 4.8%. Deeper or shallower sequencing was expected to change how clonotypes are shared among donors.

Clones were read by immunoSEQ multiplex PCR, and TCRdb kept only the in-frame ones, dropping some. The sample has fewer than 3 million clones; about 90% are singletons. With 10 bases removed from V and 3 bases from J, the gap between germline ends came to 14 bases. The CDR3 has 13 residues. Germline V gives CDR1 LNHDA, CDR2 SQIVND (reference sequence). This chain links TRBV19 with TRBJ2-3; D is ambiguous. The TCR was taken from a man aged 18 to 35 in good health. Some clones in this sample may be carry-over from other donors' samples. Sequencing was done on a sample of naive CD4+ T cells from PBMCs. As to subset: CD45RA+ positively selected. CDR3 nucleotide sequence: TGTGCCACGCTAGAGGTTGCGACAGATACGCAGTATTTT. Residues: CATLEVATDTQYF.